These 28 T cell receptor beta chains originate from one sample sequenced in a study of cytomegalovirus exposure and HLA in healthy donors. The table came from immunoSEQ multiplex PCR; TCRdb's copy has only in-frame clones and leaves some out. This table holds some 45,000 clones, roughly 92% found once. The source material was PBMCs. The origin of the receptors is a man aged 18 to 29 in good health and CMV-seronegative.

The chain uses TRBV5-1 and TRBJ1-1; 9 positions match TRBD1. This CDR3 has 17 amino acids. With 4 bases clipped from V and 4 bases from J, the junction kept 14 bases outside the gene matches. The V gene's germline CDR1 is SGHRS and CDR2 YFSETQ. The CDR3 DNA reads as TGCGCCAGCAGCGGGGGCGGGACAGGGTTAGGCGGCACTGAAGCTTTCTTT. Protein product: CASSGGGTGLGGTEAFF.

V gene TRBV9 combines with J gene TRBJ2-1, with TRBD2 matching over 13 bases. V shed 0 bases, J shed 6 bases, and the junction held 0 bases outside the gene matches. The CDR3 spans 15 residues. Germline CDR1 and CDR2: SGDLS and YYNGEE. This CDR3 reads CASSVGTSGSNEQFF. As DNA, the CDR3 is TGTGCCAGCAGCGTAGGGACTAGCGGGAGCAATGAGCAGTTCTTC.

J is TRBJ2-7 and V is TRBV25-1; 7 bases agree with TRBD1. V trimming: 5 bases; J trimming: 6 bases; junction bases outside the gene matches: 7. This CDR3 is built from 13 residues. Looked up from germline, CDR1 is MGHDK and CDR2 is SYGVNS. CDR3: CASSPTTGPEQYF. The CDR3 DNA reads TGTGCCAGCAGTCCTACGACAGGGCCCGAGCAGTACTTC.

The chain employs TRBV4-3 and TRBJ2-7; D is unclear. The CDR3 has 15 amino acids. The V and J ends lost 1 base and 2 bases respectively, with 12 bases between them. Germline V gene lookup returns CDR1 LGHNA and CDR2 YSLEER. The CDR3 coding sequence is TGCGCCAGCAGCCAAGTGGCACAGTCGGCCTACGAGCAGTACTTC. The encoded protein is CASSQVAQSAYEQYF.

The chain employs TRBV5-5 and TRBJ2-2, with D tentatively TRBD1 (6 bases). Germline CDR1 is SGHKS and CDR2 is YYEKEE (reference sequence). V lost 5 bases, J lost 0 bases, and 14 bases lay in between. CDR3 length equals 16 residues. Here the CDR3 DNA reads TGTGCCAGCAGAATGGGGGCGAACTCGAACACCGGGGAGCTGTTTTTT. Translated, it gives CASRMGANSNTGELFF.

The chain joins TRBV7-2 to TRBJ1-1; no clear D gene. CDR3 length: 15 amino acids. Deletions cut 6 bases from V and 6 bases from J, with 20 bases between. Looked up from germline, CDR1 is SGHTA and CDR2 is FQGNSA. In DNA form, the CDR3 reads TGTGCCAGCAGGTATGCCCCAACGGGGATATCTGAAGCTTTCTTT. Translated, it gives CASRYAPTGISEAFF.

The rearrangement uses TRBV6-6 and TRBJ1-3; D gene ambiguous. Between the trimmed V and J ends, which lost 3 bases and 4 bases, there was a span of 10 bases. The CDR3 runs to 14 residues. The germline gives CDR1 MNHNY, CDR2 SVGAGI (reference sequence). CDR3 amino acids: CASSYQTKGNTIYF. In DNA form, the CDR3 reads TGTGCCAGCAGTTATCAGACAAAGGGAAACACCATATATTTT.

V is TRBV29-1 and J is TRBJ1-2, with D possibly matching TRBD1 (6 bases). V was clipped by 7 bases and J by 8 bases, with 20 bases between them. This CDR3 spans 13 amino acids. CDR1 is SQVTM and CDR2 is ANQGSEA in the germline V gene. For the CDR3, the DNA is TGCAGCGCAGTCCTCGGACAGTCGGCCGGCTACACCTTC. Translated: CSAVLGQSAGYTF.

V usage is TRBV7-8 and J usage is TRBJ1-3, with D perhaps TRBD1 (5 bases). V lost 5 bases, J lost 0 bases, and 14 bases lay in between. The length of the CDR3 is 16 residues. CDR1 is SGHVS, CDR2 FQNEAQ, per germline. CDR3 sequence (DNA): TGTGCCAGCAGCAAACAGGAGAGTTACTCTGGAAACACCATATATTTT. This codes for CASSKQESYSGNTIYF.

The chain joins TRBV6-6 to TRBJ1-1, with D hard to call. Trimming removed 7 bases at V and 1 base at J, with 16 bases between. CDR1 is MNHNY and CDR2 is SVGAGI in the germline V gene (reference sequence). This CDR3 is built from 15 residues. The CDR3, as DNA: TGTGCCAGCACCCCCCCGGCAGGTCCGAACACTGAAGCTTTCTTT. This codes for CASTPPAGPNTEAFF.

The chain is built from TRBV2 and TRBJ2-6; unclear D gene. V lost 4 bases and J 2 bases, leaving 6 bases between the germline ends. The CDR3 consists of 14 residues. CDR1 is SNHLY, CDR2 FYNNEI, per germline. DNA of the CDR3: TGTGCCAGCAGTGTCAAGCCTGGGGCCAACGTCCTGACTTTC. It translates to CASSVKPGANVLTF. Full variable domain (outside the CDR3, taken from reference TRBV2 and TRBJ2-6): EPEVTQTPSHQVTQMGQEVILRCVPISNHLYFYWYRQILGQKVEFLVSFYNNEISEKSEIFDDQFSVERPDGSNFTLKIRSTKLEDSAMYFCASSVKPGANVLTFGAGSRLTVL.

The gene calls are TRBV27 and TRBJ2-3, with D perhaps matching TRBD2 (5 bases). CDR1 and CDR2 (germline): MNHEY, SMNVEV (reference sequence). The CDR3 spans 14 residues. V was trimmed by 3 bases and J by 1 base, leaving 8 bases between them. This CDR3 is CASSLGDGTDTQYF. Written as DNA, the CDR3 is TGTGCCAGCAGTTTGGGAGACGGCACAGATACGCAGTATTTT.

This clone was seen once. This chain joins TRBV10-3 and TRBJ2-1, with D unclear. Germline assignment: CDR1 ENHRY and CDR2 SYGVKD. The CDR3 spans 13 residues. Trimming took off 4 bases at V and 5 bases at J, with 9 bases between the two ends. The CDR3 DNA sequence: TGTGCCATCAGTGTCCTAGATAACAATGAGCAGTTCTTC. It specifies CAISVLDNNEQFF.

This clone was recorded a few times. The chain recombines TRBV5-1 with TRBJ1-1, with D tentatively TRBD1 (6 bases). Germline V lookup: CDR1 SGHRS, CDR2 YFSETQ. The CDR3 runs to 13 residues. Trimming pared 4 bases from V and 3 bases from J, leaving 10 bases between. The CDR3 nucleotides are TGCGCCAGCAGCATACAGGGCGACACTGAAGCTTTCTTT. This translates into CASSIQGDTEAFF.

The chain combines TRBV7-9 with TRBJ1-6; D remains unclear. CDR1 and CDR2 (germline): SEHNR, FQNEAQ (reference sequence). Trimming cost V 4 bases and J 6 bases, with 10 bases left between them. This CDR3 is 14 amino acids long. CDR3 coding DNA: TGTGCCAGCAGCTCCGGTGGGCTTAATTCACCCCTCCACTTT. Encoded protein: CASSSGGLNSPLHF.

The V and J genes are TRBV28 and TRBJ2-4, with D possibly TRBD2 on 6 matching bases. In germline, CDR1 is MDHEN, CDR2 SYDVKM. V shed 5 bases and J shed 7 bases, with 18 bases lying between them. CDR3 size: 15 residues. The CDR3 spells CASSNPSFGGNIQYF. The CDR3 region has the DNA TGTGCCAGCAGTAATCCTTCTTTCGGAGGGAACATTCAGTACTTC.

This clone has just one count. The chain is built from TRBV4-1 and TRBJ2-7; TRBD2 agrees at 7 bases. Germline V gene lookup returns CDR1 MGHRA and CDR2 YSYEKL. The CDR3 contains 14 residues. The ends lost 1 base at V and 3 bases at J; junction bases unmatched: 3. In nucleotides, the CDR3 is TGCGCCAGCAGCCAAGGGACTAGTCTCTACGAGCAGTACTTC. Translated: CASSQGTSLYEQYF.

The rearrangement uses TRBV6-1 and TRBJ1-6; D is unclear. This CDR3 has 12 residues. Germline V gene data show CDR1 as MNHNS and CDR2 as SASEGT. V dropped 5 bases and J dropped 8 bases, with 7 bases sitting between them. The CDR3 DNA is TGTGCCAGCAGTTTGGGAGATTCACCCCTCCACTTT. As protein: CASSLGDSPLHF.

The chain uses TRBV5-4 and TRBJ1-6, with 7 nucleotides matching TRBD1. With V trimmed by 2 bases and J by 6 bases, 2 bases remained unmatched. This CDR3 spans 14 amino acids. Germline CDR1 is SGHNT and CDR2 is YYREEE (reference sequence). The CDR3 spells CASSLDRANSPLHF. CDR3 DNA sequence: TGTGCCAGCAGCTTAGACAGGGCTAATTCACCCCTCCACTTT.

This clone was seen more than once but under ten times. This chain links TRBV5-4 with TRBJ2-7, with D perhaps TRBD2 (6 bases). The CDR3 has 12 amino acids. The V end lost 0 bases, the J end lost 6 bases, and 7 bases lay between the germline ends. CDR1 and CDR2 from the germline V gene are SGHNT and YYREEE (reference sequence). CDR3 loop: CASSLVGGEQYF. The DNA of the CDR3 is TGTGCCAGCAGCTTGGTCGGGGGCGAGCAGTACTTC.

The chain recombines TRBV7-2 with TRBJ1-2; D unclear. This CDR3 is 15 amino acids long. Trimming took 5 bases from V and 1 from J, leaving 14 bases between them. The V gene's germline CDR1 is SGHTA and CDR2 FQGNSA. The CDR3 DNA reads TGTGCCAGCAGCCCGACTAGCGGGAATAACTATGGCTACACCTTC. This sequence encodes CASSPTSGNNYGYTF.

V is TRBV29-1 and J is TRBJ1-1; weak D call: TRBD1 (6 bases). This CDR3 comprises 13 residues. In germline, CDR1 is SQVTM, CDR2 ANQGSEA. The germline V and J ends were trimmed by 7 bases and 0 bases, with 12 bases remaining between them. In nucleotides, the CDR3 is TGCAGCGGGCGACAGGAGATGAACACTGAAGCTTTCTTT. Its translation: CSGRQEMNTEAFF.

The chain links TRBV9 to TRBJ2-4; 8 positions agree with TRBD1. Unmatched junction bases numbered 8, after V lost 4 bases and J lost 8 bases. Germline V gene sequence: CDR1 SGDLS, CDR2 YYNGEE. CDR3 length: 14 residues. The DNA for the CDR3 is TGTGCCAGCAGCCAGACAGGGGCCGGGGACATTCAGTACTTC. Its translation is CASSQTGAGDIQYF.

V gene TRBV27 combines with J gene TRBJ2-2; D uncertain. The CDR3 runs 12 residues. V gave up 4 bases and J gave up 6 bases, with 6 bases separating them. Germline lookup yields CDR1 MNHEY and CDR2 SMNVEV (reference sequence). DNA for the CDR3: TGTGCCAGCAGTTCTAGGCCCGGGGAGCTGTTTTTT. Translated, it gives CASSSRPGELFF.

The V and J genes are TRBV7-8 and TRBJ2-7, with D unresolved. This CDR3 contains 12 residues. Germline assignment: CDR1 SGHVS and CDR2 FQNEAQ. V was trimmed by 5 bases and J by 3 bases, leaving 8 bases between them. The CDR3 nucleotides are TGTGCCAGCAGCCCCCGAGGCTACGAGCAGTACTTC. Protein product: CASSPRGYEQYF.

The chain employs TRBV5-1 and TRBJ2-1; no clear D. The CDR3 is made up of 12 amino acids. CDR1 SGHRS and CDR2 YFSETQ come from the germline V gene. Trimming removed 4 bases from V and 7 bases from J, with 9 bases in between. Here the CDR3 reads CASSETQNEQFF. CDR3 sequence (DNA): TGCGCCAGCAGCGAGACTCAGAATGAGCAGTTCTTC.

V gene TRBV11-2 combines with J gene TRBJ2-5, with D uncertain. Germline lookup yields CDR1 SGHAT and CDR2 FQNNGV. With 4 bases removed from V and 5 bases from J, the gap between germline ends came to 11 bases. The CDR3 contains 13 residues. CDR3 DNA sequence: TGTGCCAGCAGCTCCGAAATCGCGGAGACCCAGTACTTC. Translating gives CASSSEIAETQYF.

The CDR3 spells CASSSGPRTAQETQYF. The CDR3 nucleotides are TGTGCCAGCAGCTCCGGACCCAGGACAGCCCAAGAGACCCAGTACTTC. V is TRBV11-2 and J is TRBJ2-5, with D maybe TRBD1 (6 bases). Germline V gene lookup returns CDR1 SGHAT and CDR2 FQNNGV. V shed 4 bases and J shed 1 base, with 16 bases lying between them. The CDR3 length is 16 residues.